This T cell receptor (beta chain) was recovered during a study of cytomegalovirus exposure and HLA in healthy donors. Findings of the study overall: Fewer N-insertions than the approximately 680-donor mean were reportedly shown by an Asian-associated ancestry cluster in a later analysis. The availability of immune exposure information extended only to CMV serostatus.

The CDR3 is 15 residues long. Per the germline V gene, CDR1 is MDHEN and CDR2 is SYDVKM. The V and J ends lost 6 bases and 4 bases, in that order; junction bases with no gene match: 9. Only a few counts were recorded for this clone. Its target is unknown. Primers included in the PCR were 60 Vbeta and 13 Jbeta primers. The assay was immunoSEQ multiplex PCR, and TCRdb's table has in-frame clones only and misses some. Of about 120,000 clones listed, roughly a sixth were seen once; the top ten hold approximately 2.9%. This receptor was obtained from a female donor in good health and CMV-seropositive. Sequenced: PBMCs. The chain combines TRBV28 with TRBJ1-2; 9 bases are shared with TRBD1. This CDR3 reads CASRTPGTGSYGYTF. The CDR3 nucleotides read TGTGCCAGCAGGACGCCCGGGACAGGGTCCTATGGCTACACCTTC.